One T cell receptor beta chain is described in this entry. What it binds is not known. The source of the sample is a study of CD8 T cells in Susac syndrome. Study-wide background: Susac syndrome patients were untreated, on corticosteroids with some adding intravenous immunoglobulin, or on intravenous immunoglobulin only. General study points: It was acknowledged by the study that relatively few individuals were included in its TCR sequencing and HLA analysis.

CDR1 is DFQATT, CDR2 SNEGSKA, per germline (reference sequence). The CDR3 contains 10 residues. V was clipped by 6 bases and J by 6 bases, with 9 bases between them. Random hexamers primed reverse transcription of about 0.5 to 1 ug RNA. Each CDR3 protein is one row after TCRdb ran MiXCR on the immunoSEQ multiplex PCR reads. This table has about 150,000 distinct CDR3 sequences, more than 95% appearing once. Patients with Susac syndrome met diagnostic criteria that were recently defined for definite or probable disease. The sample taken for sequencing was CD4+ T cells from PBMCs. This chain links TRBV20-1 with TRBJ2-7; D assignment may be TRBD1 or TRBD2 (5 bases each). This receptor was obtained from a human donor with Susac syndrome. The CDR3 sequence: CSAPGSEQYV. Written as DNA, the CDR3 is TGCAGTGCCCCAGGGAGCGAGCAGTACGTC.